This is a list of T cell receptor beta chains from one sample in a study of cytomegalovirus exposure and HLA in healthy donors. Profiling relied on immunoSEQ multiplex PCR, and the TCRdb table lists in-frame clones only, not all of them. The sample holds around 190,000 clones, about 80% seen once. The sample was PBMCs. These receptors were obtained from a woman aged 40 to 50 in good health and CMV-seronegative. Each CDR3 is given with its conserved first and last residue. The D gene is left open where the match is weak. The listing skips clone size in some rows; elsewhere it reads once, few, many or a size class.

abundance,v_gene,j_gene,d_gene,CDR3aa,CDR3nt
-,TRBV6-1,TRBJ2-1,-,CASRGLYNEQFF,TGTGCCAGCAGAGGACTATACAATGAGCAGTTCTTC
-,TRBV7-2,TRBJ2-5,-,CASRPSGGLRETQYF,TGTGCCAGCAGACCATCCGGGGGTCTCCGGGAGACCCAGTACTTC
-,TRBV11-2,TRBJ2-7,TRBD1,CASSLLRTGGAYRYEQYF,TGTGCCAGCAGCTTACTCCGGACAGGGGGCGCGTATAGGTACGAGCAGTACTTC
-,TRBV10-2,TRBJ2-7,TRBD1,CASSVTGAATEQYF,TGCGCCAGCAGCGTGACAGGGGCCGCAACCGAGCAGTACTTC
-,TRBV7-9,TRBJ2-3,TRBD1,CASSLGGQGRDTQYF,TGTGCCAGCAGCTTAGGTGGACAGGGGAGAGATACGCAGTATTTT
-,TRBV19,TRBJ2-1,TRBD2,CASSINVDTSGRTIEQFF,TGTGCCAGTAGTATAAATGTGGATACTAGCGGGAGAACGATCGAGCAGTTCTTC
-,TRBV6-5,TRBJ1-2,TRBD1,CASSRDRNYGYTF,TGTGCCAGCAGTCGGGACAGAAACTATGGCTACACCTTC
-,TRBV9,TRBJ2-1,-,CASSVGAGSYNEQFF,TGTGCCAGCAGCGTAGGGGCAGGATCCTACAATGAGCAGTTCTTC
-,TRBV9,TRBJ1-5,-,CASSVSGISNQPQHF,TGTGCCAGCAGCGTATCAGGGATTAGCAATCAGCCCCAGCATTTT
few,TRBV10-3,TRBJ1-1,TRBD1,CAISAGQGMNTEAFF,TGTGCCATCAGTGCGGGACAGGGGATGAACACTGAAGCTTTCTTT
-,TRBV5-1,TRBJ2-1,TRBD2,CASIKGTSGNNEQFF,TGCGCCAGCATCAAAGGGACTAGCGGGAACAATGAGCAGTTCTTC
-,TRBV14,TRBJ1-1,-,CASSQDPARGATFF,TGTGCCAGCAGCCAAGATCCGGCACGGGGGGCAACTTTCTTT